One sample yielded the 21 T cell receptor beta chains listed below, sequenced in a study of PD-1 blockade in classical Hodgkin lymphoma. As for time point: cycle 4 day 1 (C4D1), after less than seven weeks of nivolumab. All patients relapsed after autologous stem cell transplantation, and brentuximab vedotin exposure varied. Generated by immunoSEQ multiplex PCR, the TCRdb table keeps only in-frame clones and is missing some. Here the sample spans 26,000 or so clones, over 60% being singletons. The material sequenced was peripheral blood mononuclear cells (PBMCs), taken before the fourth cycle of nivolumab. Every receptor here comes from a human donor with classical Hodgkin lymphoma.

This chain connects TRBV18 to TRBJ1-2, with no clear D. In germline, CDR1 is KGHSH, CDR2 LQKENI. The CDR3 sequence is 11 residues long. Trimming shortened V by 3 bases and J by 3 bases, and 2 bases separated the two germline ends. The CDR3 region is CASSPDYGYTF. In nucleotides, the CDR3 is TGTGCCAGCTCACCTGACTATGGCTACACCTTC.

The chain is built from TRBV9 and TRBJ2-1; TRBD2 agrees at 11 bases. V dropped 3 bases and J dropped 7; count of bases not matched to a gene: 6. Germline-derived CDR1 and CDR2 are SGDLS and YYNGEE. The CDR3 is 15 residues long. CDR3 region: CASSDTGTSGNEQFF. DNA of the CDR3: TGTGCCAGCAGCGATACCGGGACTAGCGGAAATGAGCAGTTCTTC. The variable domain in full, with the rest retrieved from reference TRBV9 and TRBJ2-1, is DSGVTQTPKHLITATGQRVTLRCSPRSGDLSVYWYQQSLDQGLQFLIQYYNGEERAKGNILERFSAQQFPDLHSELNLSSLELGDSALYFCASSDTGTSGNEQFFGPGTRLTVL.

The genes are TRBV6-1 and TRBJ1-2; the D is unclear. Trimming shortened V by 5 bases and J by 3 bases, and 13 bases separated the two germline ends. The CDR3 consists of 14 residues. Per germline, CDR1 MNHNS and CDR2 SASEGT. The CDR3 sequence is CASSPLDGYYGYTF. In nucleotides, the CDR3 is TGTGCCAGCAGTCCCTTGGACGGATACTATGGCTACACCTTC.

This clone was seen more than once but under ten times. The chain employs TRBV7-2 and TRBJ2-7, with D tentatively TRBD2 (5 bases). Trimming removed 1 base at V and 3 bases at J, with 13 bases between. Germline V gives CDR1 SGHTA, CDR2 FQGNSA. There are 15 residues in the CDR3. The CDR3 sequence: CASSLVGVGVYEQYF. For the CDR3, the DNA is TGTGCCAGCAGCTTAGTTGGCGTGGGAGTCTACGAGCAGTACTTC.

This chain links TRBV13 with TRBJ1-1; no firm D call. The CDR3 contains 13 residues. The V end lost 6 bases, the J end lost 1 base, and 9 bases lay between the germline ends. The germline V gene encodes CDR1 PRHDT and CDR2 FYEKMQ (reference sequence). CDR3 in amino acids: CASRAWGNTEAFF. The CDR3 region has the DNA TGTGCCAGCAGAGCTTGGGGGAACACTGAAGCTTTCTTT.

This clone has only a few counts. The chain uses TRBV6-4 and TRBJ2-5; no clear D gene. V shed 0 bases and J shed 9 bases, with 11 bases lying between them. This CDR3 contains 13 residues. Germline CDR1 and CDR2: MRHNA and SNTAGT. The CDR3 loop is CASSDSMASAQYF. CDR3 DNA sequence: TGTGCCAGCAGTGACTCGATGGCGTCCGCCCAGTACTTC.

J is TRBJ1-1 and V is TRBV2, with D unresolved. Trimming pared 8 bases from V and 5 bases from J, leaving 9 bases between. CDR1 is SNHLY, CDR2 FYNNEI, per germline. The CDR3 spans 11 residues. Here the CDR3 reads CASRGDTEAFF. CDR3 DNA sequence: TGTGCCAGCCGAGGAGATACTGAAGCTTTCTTT.

This clone turned up a few times. The gene calls are TRBV7-8 and TRBJ1-2; D gene unclear. The germline V gene encodes CDR1 SGHVS and CDR2 FQNEAQ. Between the trimmed V and J ends, which lost 4 bases and 4 bases, there was a span of 7 bases. This CDR3 is built from 12 residues. The chain's CDR3 is CASSSLSYGYTF. CDR3 nucleotides: TGTGCCAGCAGCTCCCTTTCCTATGGCTACACCTTC.

This chain joins TRBV6-5 and TRBJ1-6, with D perhaps matching TRBD1 (5 bases). Germline-derived CDR1 and CDR2 are MNHEY and SVGAGI. The CDR3 spans 15 residues. V lost 0 bases to trimming and J lost 9 bases, with 12 bases between them. The DNA of the CDR3 is TGTGCCAGCAGTTACTCTGTCGGGACTGGTTCACCCCTCCACTTT. As protein: CASSYSVGTGSPLHF.

The chain uses TRBV12-2 and TRBJ2-5. TRBV12-2 is classified as a pseudogene. The CDR3 sequence is 14 residues long. The CDR3 reads CASRLALLQETQYF. The CDR3 DNA is TGTGCAAGTCGCTTAGCGCTGTTACAAGAGACCCAGTACTTC.

There are a few counts of this clone. This rearrangement joins TRBV5-4 to TRBJ1-1; 7 bases line up with TRBD1. V dropped 0 bases and J dropped 3; count of bases not matched to a gene: 2. This CDR3 contains 14 residues. From germline, CDR1 is SGHNT and CDR2 YYREEE (reference sequence). This CDR3 is CASSLDRGYTEAFF. CDR3 bases: TGTGCCAGCAGCTTGGACAGGGGCTACACTGAAGCTTTCTTT.

The genes are TRBV19 and TRBJ2-2; 7 nucleotides line up with TRBD2. The CDR3 consists of 15 residues. Germline assignment: CDR1 LNHDA and CDR2 SQIVND (reference sequence). J was trimmed by 6 bases and V by 8 bases; bases with no gene match: 12. Here the CDR3 reads CASRSAGVGAGELFF. As DNA, the CDR3 is TGTGCCAGTCGTAGTGCGGGGGTTGGGGCCGGGGAGCTGTTTTTT.

This clone has a single count. The chain is built from TRBV5-3 and TRBJ2-7; TRBD1 matches at 11 bases. TRBV5-3 is an open reading frame whose function is uncertain. V trimming: 3 bases; J trimming: 6 bases; junction bases outside the gene matches: 8. This CDR3 spans 15 amino acids. The CDR3 loop is CARSCSTGTGGEQYF. DNA of the CDR3: TGTGCCAGAAGCTGTAGTACCGGGACAGGGGGCGAGCAGTACTTC.

V is TRBV28 and J is TRBJ2-1; TRBD2 is a possible D gene (6 bases). This CDR3 has 16 amino acids. Germline CDR1 is MDHEN and CDR2 is SYDVKM. Trimming cost V 2 bases and J 0 bases, with 11 bases left between them. CDR3 region: CASSLRPGSSYNEQFF. Written as DNA, the CDR3 is TGTGCCAGCAGTTTAAGGCCCGGGAGCTCCTACAATGAGCAGTTCTTC.

CDR3 region: CASADSPFNYGYTF. The DNA for the CDR3 is TGTGCCAGCGCGGACAGCCCATTTAACTATGGCTACACCTTC. The gene calls are TRBV9 and TRBJ1-2; D is perhaps TRBD1 (6 bases). The CDR3 consists of 14 residues. V lost 7 bases and J lost 1, with 14 bases in between. The V gene's germline CDR1 is SGDLS and CDR2 YYNGEE.

The chain recombines TRBV5-5 with TRBJ1-2; D call uncertain. The germline CDR1 and CDR2 sequences are SGHKS and YYEKEE (reference sequence). V was trimmed by 4 bases and J by 8 bases, leaving 15 bases between them. The CDR3 has 13 residues. CDR3 residues: CASSPDLPSGYTF. The CDR3 coding sequence is TGTGCCAGCAGCCCGGACCTGCCATCGGGCTACACCTTC.

This clone was picked up a small number of times. V and J are TRBV19 and TRBJ1-4; 10 bases are a match to TRBD1. The V and J ends lost 5 bases and 6 bases, in that order; junction bases with no gene match: 9. The germline V gene encodes CDR1 LNHDA and CDR2 SQIVND (reference sequence). The CDR3 runs 16 residues. The CDR3 nucleotides are TGTGCCAGTAGTCTCCGGTCGGGGACAGGGGATGAAAAACTGTTTTTT. Protein sequence: CASSLRSGTGDEKLFF.

DNA of the CDR3: TGTGCCAGCAGCTCTGGACTAGCGGGACTGCAAGAGACCCAGTACTTC. Amino acid sequence: CASSSGLAGLQETQYF. The rearrangement uses TRBV5-5 and TRBJ2-5, with 12 bases lining up with TRBD2. This CDR3 is 16 amino acids long. V was pared by 3 bases and J by 2 bases, with 5 bases of the junction left unmatched. Per germline, CDR1 SGHKS and CDR2 YYEKEE (reference sequence).

The V and J genes are TRBV9 and TRBJ1-5, with TRBD1 as a possible D gene (6 bases). The CDR3 length is 15 residues. The germline V gene encodes CDR1 SGDLS and CDR2 YYNGEE. Trimming removed 0 bases from V and 0 bases from J, with 7 bases in between. DNA of the CDR3: TGTGCCAGCAGCGTAGAAGGGGGTAGCAATCAGCCCCAGCATTTT. It yields the protein CASSVEGGSNQPQHF.

This chain joins TRBV30 and TRBJ2-5; the D gene is possibly TRBD2 (6 bases). CDR3 size: 15 residues. CDR1 and CDR2 from the germline V gene are GTSNPN and SVGIG (reference sequence). Trimming removed 3 bases at V and 4 bases at J, with 18 bases between. CDR3 loop: CAWSETATSRETQYF. CDR3 bases: TGTGCCTGGAGCGAAACCGCGACTAGTCGAGAGACCCAGTACTTC.

The chain couples TRBV11-2 to TRBJ2-3; TRBD2 aligns across 8 bases. The CDR3 totals 15 residues. Germline values: CDR1 SGHAT, CDR2 FQNNGV. V shed 5 bases and J 5 bases; nucleotides not matched to a gene: 9. The CDR3 protein is CASSPPGLARDTQYF. The CDR3 coding sequence is TGTGCCAGCAGCCCCCCCGGACTAGCAAGAGATACGCAGTATTTT. Using reference TRBV11-2 and TRBJ2-3 for the parts outside the CDR3, the full variable domain is EAGVAQSPRYKIIEKRQSVAFWCNPISGHATLYWYQQILGQGPKLLIQFQNNGVVDDSQLPKDRFSAERLKGVDSTLKIQPAKLEDSAVYLCASSPPGLARDTQYFGPGTRLTVL.